This T cell receptor beta chain comes out of a study of human T cells and chemical hapten exposure. About the research overall: Variation in per-sample TCR yields came mainly from small pooled library volume differences.

Individual cDNA molecules in this library carried unique molecular identifiers. Source study methods: A per-sample median of around 91,000 TCRs was observed, with counts ranging from roughly 20,000 to 750,000. One entry per CDR3 protein results from TCRdb running MiXCR on the reads. Clone size and V and J calls follow TCRdb, not the original study. The table has 120,000 or so distinct CDR3 sequences, over 7.5% seen once; the top ten hold about 1.4%. General study points: The number of TCRs above 1 in 1000 frequency did not change after DPC sensitization.

Germline-derived CDR1 and CDR2 are SGHAT and FQNNGV. The CDR3 covers 14 residues. V lost 1 base to trimming and J lost 1 base, with 7 bases between them. The total RNA was obtained from whole blood that was not fractionated. This clonotype was found many times. The antigen remains unidentified. The gene calls are TRBV11-2 and TRBJ1-1; D may be TRBD1 (5 bases). The receptor was isolated from a human donor in good health. Some clones in this sample may be carry-over from other donors' samples. Sequencing was carried out using whole blood. DNA for the CDR3: TGTGCCAGCAGCTTAGTTACAGGGAACACTGAAGCTTTCTTT. This translates into CASSLVTGNTEAFF.